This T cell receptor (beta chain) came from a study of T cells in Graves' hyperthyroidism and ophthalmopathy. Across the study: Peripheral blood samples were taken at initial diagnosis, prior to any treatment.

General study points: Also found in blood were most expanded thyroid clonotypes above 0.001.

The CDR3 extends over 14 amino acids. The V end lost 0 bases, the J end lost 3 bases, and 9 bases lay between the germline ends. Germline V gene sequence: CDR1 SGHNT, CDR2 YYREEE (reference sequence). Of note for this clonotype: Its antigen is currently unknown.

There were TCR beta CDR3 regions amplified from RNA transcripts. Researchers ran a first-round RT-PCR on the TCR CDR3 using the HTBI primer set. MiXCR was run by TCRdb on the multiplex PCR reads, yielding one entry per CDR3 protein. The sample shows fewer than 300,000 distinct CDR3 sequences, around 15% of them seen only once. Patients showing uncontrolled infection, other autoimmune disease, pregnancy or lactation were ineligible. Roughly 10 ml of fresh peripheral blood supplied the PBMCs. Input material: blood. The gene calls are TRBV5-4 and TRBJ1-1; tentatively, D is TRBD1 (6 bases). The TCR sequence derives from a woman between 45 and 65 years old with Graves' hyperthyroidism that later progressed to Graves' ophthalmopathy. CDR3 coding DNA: TGTGCCAGCAGCTTGGCGGCAGGGGACACTGAAGCTTTCTTT. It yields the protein CASSLAAGDTEAFF.